What follows are 3 T cell receptor beta chains derived from one specimen sequenced in a study of blood T cell repertoires in COVID-19. Some clones are missing from TCRdb's copy, which holds only in-frame ones; the method was immunoSEQ multiplex PCR. The table shows about 440,000 clones, with around 91% occurring only once. Input material: PBMCs or T cells enriched from blood (not recorded which). These receptors originate from a man aged 18 to 29 who had recovered from COVID-19.

A note on this clone: At one end, the junction sequence differs from germline, possibly due to a read error. Other DNA sequences in the same sample also yield this CDR3. The CDR3 loop reads CASRIAGGNEQFF. As DNA, the CDR3 is TGTGCCAGTAGAATAGCGGGGGGGAATGAGCAGTTCTTC. The V and J genes are TRBV19 and TRBJ2-1, with 11 bases fitting TRBD2. The CDR3 loop spans 13 amino acids. Germline V gene lookup returns CDR1 LNHDA and CDR2 SQIVND (reference sequence). The full variable domain, completed using reference TRBV19 and TRBJ2-1, is DGGITQSPKYLFRKEGQNVTLSCEQNLNHDAMYWYRQDPGQGLRLIYYSQIVNDFQKGDIAEGYSVSREKKESFPLTVTSAQKNPTAFYLCASRIAGGNEQFFGPGTRLTVL.

The chain is built from TRBV4-1 and TRBJ1-1; D is ambiguous. The germline CDR1 and CDR2 sequences are MGHRA and YSYEKL. V was pared by 1 base and J by 1 base, with 16 bases between. The CDR3 length is 17 residues. The chain's CDR3 is CASSQGGLGQANTEAFF. In DNA form, the CDR3 reads TGCGCCAGCAGCCAAGGAGGGCTCGGGCAGGCGAACACTGAAGCTTTCTTT.

The V and J genes are TRBV3-1 (or the pseudogene TRBV3-2) and TRBJ1-2; D unclear. V was pared by 4 bases and J by 7 bases, with 16 bases between. The CDR3 is 14 amino acids. CDR1 is LGHDT, CDR2 YNNKEL, per germline (reference sequence). CDR3 loop: CASSPRGRVGGYTF. CDR3 DNA sequence: TGTGCCAGCAGCCCACGAGGGAGGGTAGGTGGCTACACCTTC.